This T cell receptor beta chain derives from a study of T cell changes during pregnancy in multiple sclerosis. V was clipped by 4 bases and J by 7 bases; unmatched bases: 6. In germline, CDR1 is SGHTS, CDR2 YDEGEE. This CDR3 is 13 amino acids long. Generated by immunoSEQ multiplex PCR, the TCRdb table keeps only in-frame clones and is missing some. The data contain over 85,000 clones, less than 95% of them singletons. V is TRBV5-8 and J is TRBJ1-1; TRBD1 agrees at 8 bases. This TCR derives from a female donor in good health, enrolled as a control in a pregnancy study. Source: peripheral blood, taken in the second trimester of pregnancy. The CDR3 DNA sequence: TGTGCCAGCAGCCGGGGACAGGCGCTTGAAGCTTTCTTT. Protein: CASSRGQALEAFF.